These 11 T cell receptor beta chains were sequenced from one sample in a study of beta chain features in type 1 diabetes. The authors reverse transcribed all of the isolated RNA, so sequencing captured expressed TCRB transcripts. Sequencing was performed with immunoSEQ multiplex PCR; in TCRdb, only in-frame clones are kept and a portion is missing. The sample holds 110,000 or so clones, almost 40% seen once. The sequencing sample was made of stem cell memory CD4+ T cells from blood. These receptors originate from a young woman in good health.

This clone was found a few times. The gene calls are TRBV6-6 and TRBJ2-7; TRBD2 agrees at 8 bases. Germline CDR1 and CDR2: MNHNY and SVGAGI (reference sequence). This CDR3 is 14 amino acids long. J gave up 4 bases and V 8 bases, and 10 bases lay outside the gene matches. CDR3: CASGGREETYEQYF. CDR3 DNA: TGTGCCAGCGGTGGGCGGGAGGAGACTTACGAGCAGTACTTC.

This chain uses TRBV11-2 with TRBJ1-1; no firm D call. Trimming left V 0 bases short and J 1 base short, with 9 bases between. CDR1 SGHAT and CDR2 FQNNGV come from the germline V gene. This CDR3 is built from 15 residues. The CDR3 nucleotides read TGTGCCAGCAGCTTAGACCCCAGATGGAACACTGAAGCTTTCTTT. As protein: CASSLDPRWNTEAFF.

This chain links TRBV18 with TRBJ1-2; no reliable D call. The V gene's germline CDR1 is KGHSH and CDR2 LQKENI. The V end was cut by 3 bases, the J end by 5 bases, with 10 bases between. This CDR3 is built from 13 residues. The CDR3 DNA sequence: TGTGCCAGCTCACCGCCGGGTCCTTATGGCTACACCTTC. Protein product: CASSPPGPYGYTF.

V is TRBV7-2 and J is TRBJ2-3; no clear D. Trimming cost V 5 bases and J 2 bases, with 14 bases left between them. CDR3 length equals 15 residues. The germline gives CDR1 SGHTA, CDR2 FQGNSA. CDR3 nucleotide sequence: TGTGCCAGCAGCCTCACCGGGTTACACACAGATACGCAGTATTTT. The encoded protein is CASSLTGLHTDTQYF.

This sequence joins TRBV4-3 and TRBJ2-1; TRBD2 matches at 14 bases. Trimming took 4 bases from V and 6 from J; bases not matched to a gene: 5. CDR1 and CDR2 from the germline V gene are LGHNA and YSLEER. This CDR3 is built from 16 residues. The DNA for the CDR3 is TGCGCCAGCAGCCCCCGACTAGCGGGAGGGTTCAATGAGCAGTTCTTC. This sequence encodes CASSPRLAGGFNEQFF.

This clone came up a few times. V gene TRBV5-5 combines with J gene TRBJ2-7, with 12 positions matching TRBD2. The CDR3 is made up of 13 amino acids. The V gene's germline CDR1 is SGHKS and CDR2 YYEKEE (reference sequence). V was pared by 7 bases and J by 4 bases, with 3 bases of the junction left unmatched. CDR3 nucleotide sequence: TGTGCCAGCGCTAGCGGGAGGGGGTACGAGCAGTACTTC. It encodes CASASGRGYEQYF.

CDR3 loop: CASSTADRGWSNQPQHF. The CDR3 nucleotides are TGTGCCAGTAGTACGGCGGACAGGGGGTGGTCCAATCAGCCCCAGCATTTT. The chain combines TRBV19 with TRBJ1-5, with TRBD1 identical over 10 bases. V trimming: 4 bases; J trimming: 3 bases; junction bases outside the gene matches: 9. Germline assignment: CDR1 LNHDA and CDR2 SQIVND (reference sequence). CDR3 length equals 17 residues.

The V and J genes are TRBV7-8 and TRBJ1-1; D might be TRBD1 (6 bases). The V and J ends lost 8 bases and 5 bases respectively, with 21 bases between them. The CDR3 totals 15 residues. CDR1 SGHVS and CDR2 FQNEAQ come from the germline V gene. Here the CDR3 reads CASGRTAMTRTEAFF. Written as DNA, the CDR3 is TGTGCCAGCGGACGGACAGCAATGACGAGAACTGAAGCTTTCTTT.

The chain carries TRBV28 and TRBJ1-1; TRBD1 aligns across 7 bases. Looked up from germline, CDR1 is MDHEN and CDR2 is SYDVKM. This CDR3 comprises 18 residues. Trimming took 1 base from V and 3 from J; bases not matched to a gene: 14. As DNA, the CDR3 is TGTGCCAGCAGTTTATCGCATCGGGGACAGCCTCGCTACACTGAAGCTTTCTTT. This encodes CASSLSHRGQPRYTEAFF.

The chain carries TRBV18 and TRBJ2-7; D gene ambiguous. This CDR3 contains 13 residues. The germline CDR1 and CDR2 sequences are KGHSH and LQKENI. The V end lost 2 bases, the J end lost 2 bases, and 7 bases lay between the germline ends. The CDR3 DNA is TGTGCCAGCTCACCAACTACCCCCTACGAGCAGTACTTC. Protein product: CASSPTTPYEQYF.

The chain has TRBV19 and TRBJ2-5, with 9 bases that match TRBD1. The J call is uncertain, as TRBJ2-7 better fits the DNA end. This CDR3 is built from 15 residues. Germline V CDR1 and CDR2: LNHDA, SQIVND (reference sequence). The CDR3 bases are TGTGCCAGTAGGGTAAGCGGGACAGGGAACTACGAGCAGTACTTC. Encoded protein: CASRVSGTGNYEQYF.